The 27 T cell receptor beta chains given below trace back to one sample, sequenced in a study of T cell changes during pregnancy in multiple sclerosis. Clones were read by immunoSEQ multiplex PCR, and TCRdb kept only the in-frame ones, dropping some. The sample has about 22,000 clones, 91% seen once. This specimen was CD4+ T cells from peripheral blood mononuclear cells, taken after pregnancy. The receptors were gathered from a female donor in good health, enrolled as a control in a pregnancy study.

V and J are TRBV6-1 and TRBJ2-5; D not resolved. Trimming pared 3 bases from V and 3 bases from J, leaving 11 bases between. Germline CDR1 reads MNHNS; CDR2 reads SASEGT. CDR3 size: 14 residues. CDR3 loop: CASSDGYRKETQYF. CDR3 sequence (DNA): TGTGCCAGCAGTGATGGCTACAGAAAAGAGACCCAGTACTTC.

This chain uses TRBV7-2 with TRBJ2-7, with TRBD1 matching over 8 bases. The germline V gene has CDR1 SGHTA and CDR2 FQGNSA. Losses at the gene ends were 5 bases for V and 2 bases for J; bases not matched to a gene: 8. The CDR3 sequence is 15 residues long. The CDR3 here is CASSLGQGYAYEQYF. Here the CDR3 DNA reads TGTGCCAGCAGCCTAGGACAGGGTTACGCCTACGAGCAGTACTTC.

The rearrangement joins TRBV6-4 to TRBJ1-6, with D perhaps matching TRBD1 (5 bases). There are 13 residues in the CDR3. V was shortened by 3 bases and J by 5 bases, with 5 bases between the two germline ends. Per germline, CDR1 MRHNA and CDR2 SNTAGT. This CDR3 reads CASSEDNNSPLHF. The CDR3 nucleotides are TGTGCCAGCAGTGAGGACAATAATTCACCCCTCCACTTT.

In DNA form, the CDR3 reads TGTGCCAGCAGCCTCCTGAGGAGCTCTGGGGCCAACGTCCTGACTTTC. Protein sequence: CASSLLRSSGANVLTF. J is TRBJ2-6 and V is TRBV14; D ambiguous. CDR3 size: 16 residues. The germline V gene encodes CDR1 SGHDN and CDR2 FVKESK. The germline V and J ends were trimmed by 4 bases and 0 bases, with 10 bases remaining between them.

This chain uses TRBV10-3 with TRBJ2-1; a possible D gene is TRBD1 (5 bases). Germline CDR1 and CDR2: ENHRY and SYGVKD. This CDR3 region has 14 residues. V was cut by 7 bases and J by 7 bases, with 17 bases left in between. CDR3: CAIKGQGDKNEQFF. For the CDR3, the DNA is TGTGCCATCAAGGGGCAGGGTGATAAAAATGAGCAGTTCTTC.

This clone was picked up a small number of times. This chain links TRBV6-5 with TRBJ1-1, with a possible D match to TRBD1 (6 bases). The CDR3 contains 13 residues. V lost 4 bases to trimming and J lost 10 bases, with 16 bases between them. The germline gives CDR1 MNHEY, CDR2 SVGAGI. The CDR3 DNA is TGTGCCAGCAGTTCAAGACGGGGACACTCAGCTTTCTTT. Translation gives CASSSRRGHSAFF.

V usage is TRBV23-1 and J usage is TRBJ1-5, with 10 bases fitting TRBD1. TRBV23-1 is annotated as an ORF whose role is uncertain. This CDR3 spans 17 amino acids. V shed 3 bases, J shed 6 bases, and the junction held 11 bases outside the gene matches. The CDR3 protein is CASSHSGATGGGQPQHF. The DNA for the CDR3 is TGCGCCAGCAGTCATTCGGGGGCGACAGGGGGCGGTCAGCCCCAGCATTTT.

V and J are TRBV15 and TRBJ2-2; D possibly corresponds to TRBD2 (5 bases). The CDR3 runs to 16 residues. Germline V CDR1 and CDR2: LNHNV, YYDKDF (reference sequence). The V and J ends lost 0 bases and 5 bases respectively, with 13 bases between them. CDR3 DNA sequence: TGTGCCACCAGCAGAGAGTCGGGGTCGGGGACCGGGGAGCTGTTTTTT. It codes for CATSRESGSGTGELFF.

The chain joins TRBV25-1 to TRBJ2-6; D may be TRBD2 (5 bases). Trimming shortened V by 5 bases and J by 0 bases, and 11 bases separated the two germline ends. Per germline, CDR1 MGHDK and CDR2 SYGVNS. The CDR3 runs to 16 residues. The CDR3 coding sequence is TGTGCCAGCAGTTCCTGGGCGGGCTCTGGGGCCAACGTCCTGACTTTC. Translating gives CASSSWAGSGANVLTF.

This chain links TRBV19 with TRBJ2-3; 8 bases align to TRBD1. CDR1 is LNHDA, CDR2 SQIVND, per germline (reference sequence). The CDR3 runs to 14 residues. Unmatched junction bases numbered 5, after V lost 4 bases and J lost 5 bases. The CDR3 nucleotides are TGTGCCAGTAGTACTTGGACAGGGAGAGATACGCAGTATTTT. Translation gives CASSTWTGRDTQYF. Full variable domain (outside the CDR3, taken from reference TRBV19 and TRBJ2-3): DGGITQSPKYLFRKEGQNVTLSCEQNLNHDAMYWYRQDPGQGLRLIYYSQIVNDFQKGDIAEGYSVSREKKESFPLTVTSAQKNPTAFYLCASSTWTGRDTQYFGPGTRLTVL.

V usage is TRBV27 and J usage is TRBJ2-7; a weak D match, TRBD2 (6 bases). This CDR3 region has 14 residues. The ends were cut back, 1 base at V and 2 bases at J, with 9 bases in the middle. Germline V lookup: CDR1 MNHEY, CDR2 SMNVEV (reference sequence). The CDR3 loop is CASSLWRGAYEQYF. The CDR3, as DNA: TGTGCCAGCAGTTTATGGAGGGGAGCCTACGAGCAGTACTTC.

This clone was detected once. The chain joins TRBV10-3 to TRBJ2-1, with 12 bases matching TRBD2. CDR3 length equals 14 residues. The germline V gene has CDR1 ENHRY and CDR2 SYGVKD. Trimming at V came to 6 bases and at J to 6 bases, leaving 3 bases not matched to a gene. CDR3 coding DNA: TGTGCCATCAGGCTGACTAGCGGGGGCAATGAGCAGTTCTTC. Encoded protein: CAIRLTSGGNEQFF.

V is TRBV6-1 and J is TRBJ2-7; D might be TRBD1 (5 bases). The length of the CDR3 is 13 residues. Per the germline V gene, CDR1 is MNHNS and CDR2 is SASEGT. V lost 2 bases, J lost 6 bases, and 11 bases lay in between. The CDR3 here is CASSETGAGEQYF. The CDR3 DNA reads TGTGCCAGCAGTGAAACTGGGGCCGGCGAGCAGTACTTC.

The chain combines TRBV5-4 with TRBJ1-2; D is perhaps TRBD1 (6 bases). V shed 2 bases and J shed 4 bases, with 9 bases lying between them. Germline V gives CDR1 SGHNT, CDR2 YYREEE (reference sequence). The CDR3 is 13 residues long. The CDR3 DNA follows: TGTGCCAGCAGCTTTGGACAGTCCTATGGCTACACCTTC. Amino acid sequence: CASSFGQSYGYTF.

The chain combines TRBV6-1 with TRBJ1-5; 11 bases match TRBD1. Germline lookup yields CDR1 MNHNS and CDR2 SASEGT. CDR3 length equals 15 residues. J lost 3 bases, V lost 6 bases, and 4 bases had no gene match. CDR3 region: CASRGDRGVNQPQHF. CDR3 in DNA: TGTGCCAGCAGAGGGGACAGGGGGGTCAATCAGCCCCAGCATTTT.

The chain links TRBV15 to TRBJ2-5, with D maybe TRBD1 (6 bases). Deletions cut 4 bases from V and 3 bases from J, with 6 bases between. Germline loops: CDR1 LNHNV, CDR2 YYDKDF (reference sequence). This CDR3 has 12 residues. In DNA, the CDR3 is TGTGCCACCAGCACAGGGGAAGAGACCCAGTACTTC. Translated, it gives CATSTGEETQYF.

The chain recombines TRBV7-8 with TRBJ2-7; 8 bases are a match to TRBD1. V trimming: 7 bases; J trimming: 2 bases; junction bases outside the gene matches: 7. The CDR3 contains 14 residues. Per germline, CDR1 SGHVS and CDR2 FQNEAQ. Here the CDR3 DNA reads TGTGCCAGCAACCCCCGACAGGGGCCCTACGAGCAGTACTTC. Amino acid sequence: CASNPRQGPYEQYF.

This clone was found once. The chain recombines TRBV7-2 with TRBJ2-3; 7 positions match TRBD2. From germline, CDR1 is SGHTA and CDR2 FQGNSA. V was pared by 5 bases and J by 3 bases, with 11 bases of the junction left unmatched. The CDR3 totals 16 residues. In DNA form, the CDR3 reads TGTGCCAGCAGCCCTAGGTGGAGCGGGAAGACAGATACGCAGTATTTT. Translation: CASSPRWSGKTDTQYF.

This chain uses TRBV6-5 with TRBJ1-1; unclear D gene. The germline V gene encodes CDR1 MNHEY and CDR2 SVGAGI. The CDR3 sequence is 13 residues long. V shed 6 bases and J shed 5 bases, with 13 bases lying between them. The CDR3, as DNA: TGTGCCAGCAGAGGCGGCCAAAGGACTGAAGCTTTCTTT. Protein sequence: CASRGGQRTEAFF.

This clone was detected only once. The CDR3 coding sequence is TGTGCCAGCAGTTACCCCTCGTCGGGATACTACGAGCAGTACTTC. It codes for CASSYPSSGYYEQYF. The rearrangement joins TRBV6-5 to TRBJ2-7; TRBD2 might be the D (5 bases). Germline CDR1 MNHEY, CDR2 SVGAGI. With 2 bases removed from V and 3 bases from J, the gap between germline ends came to 14 bases. This CDR3 has 15 residues.

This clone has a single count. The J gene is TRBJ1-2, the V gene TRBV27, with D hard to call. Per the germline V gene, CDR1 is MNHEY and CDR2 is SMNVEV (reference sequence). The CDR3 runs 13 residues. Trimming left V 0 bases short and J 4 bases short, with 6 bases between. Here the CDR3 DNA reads TGTGCCAGCAGTTTATCTCCGTTCTATGGCTACACCTTC. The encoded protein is CASSLSPFYGYTF.

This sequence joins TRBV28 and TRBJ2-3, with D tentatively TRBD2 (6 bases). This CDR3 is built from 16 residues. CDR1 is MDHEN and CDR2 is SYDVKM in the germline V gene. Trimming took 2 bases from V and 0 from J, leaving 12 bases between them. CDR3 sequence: CASSLAGPHSTDTQYF. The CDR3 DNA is TGTGCCAGCAGTTTAGCGGGACCTCATAGCACAGATACGCAGTATTTT.

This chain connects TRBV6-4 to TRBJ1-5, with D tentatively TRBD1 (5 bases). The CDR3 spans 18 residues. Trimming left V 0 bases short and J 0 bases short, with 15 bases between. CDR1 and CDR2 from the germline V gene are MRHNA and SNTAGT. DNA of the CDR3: TGTGCCAGCAGTGACTCAGTGTTGGACAAAGATAGCAATCAGCCCCAGCATTTT. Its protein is CASSDSVLDKDSNQPQHF.

DNA of the CDR3: TGTGCCAGTACCACAAACACGGGAGTGAGCACTGAAGCTTTCTTT. This translates into CASTTNTGVSTEAFF. The J gene is TRBJ1-1, the V gene TRBV19; no reliable D call. The germline CDR1 and CDR2 sequences are LNHDA and SQIVND (reference sequence). V gave up 7 bases and J gave up 4 bases, with 19 bases separating them. The CDR3 is 15 amino acids.

CDR3 in DNA: TGTGCCAGCAGCCCCGCGGGGACTAGTCAAGGGGGTGAGCAGTTCTTC. It yields the protein CASSPAGTSQGGEQFF. The chain combines TRBV9 with TRBJ2-1; 8 bases agree with TRBD2. J lost 9 bases, V lost 4 bases, and 15 bases had no gene match. The CDR3 contains 16 residues. The germline V gene encodes CDR1 SGDLS and CDR2 YYNGEE.

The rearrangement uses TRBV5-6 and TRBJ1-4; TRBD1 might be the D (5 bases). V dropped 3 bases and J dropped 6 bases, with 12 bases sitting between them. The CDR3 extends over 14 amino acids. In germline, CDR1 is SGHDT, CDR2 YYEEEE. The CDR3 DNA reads TGTGCCAGCAGCTCCAAGACAGCCGATGAAAAACTGTTTTTT. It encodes CASSSKTADEKLFF. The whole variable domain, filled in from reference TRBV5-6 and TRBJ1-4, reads DAGVTQSPTHLIKTRGQQVTLRCSPKSGHDTVSWYQQALGQGPQFIFQYYEEEERQRGNFPDRFSGHQFPNYSSELNVNALLLGDSALYLCASSSKTADEKLFFGSGTQLSVL.

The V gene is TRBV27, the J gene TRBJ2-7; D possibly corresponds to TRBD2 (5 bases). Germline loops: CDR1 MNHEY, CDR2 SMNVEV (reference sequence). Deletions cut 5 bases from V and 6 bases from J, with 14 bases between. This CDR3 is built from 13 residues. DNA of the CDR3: TGTGCCAGCAGTCACGGCGAGGGCCGCGAGCAGTACTTC. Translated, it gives CASSHGEGREQYF.